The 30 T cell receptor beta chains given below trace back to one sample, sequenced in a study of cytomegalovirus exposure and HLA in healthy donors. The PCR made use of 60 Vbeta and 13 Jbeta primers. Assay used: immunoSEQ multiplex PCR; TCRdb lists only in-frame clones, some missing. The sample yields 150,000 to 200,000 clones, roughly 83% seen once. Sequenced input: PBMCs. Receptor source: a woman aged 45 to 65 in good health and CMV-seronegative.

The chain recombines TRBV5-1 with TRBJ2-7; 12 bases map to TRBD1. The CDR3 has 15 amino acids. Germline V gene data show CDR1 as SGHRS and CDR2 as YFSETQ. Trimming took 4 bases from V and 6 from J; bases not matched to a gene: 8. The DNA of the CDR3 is TGCGCCAGCAGCGCGGGACAGGGGGCCTCAGGCGAGCAGTACTTC. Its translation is CASSAGQGASGEQYF.

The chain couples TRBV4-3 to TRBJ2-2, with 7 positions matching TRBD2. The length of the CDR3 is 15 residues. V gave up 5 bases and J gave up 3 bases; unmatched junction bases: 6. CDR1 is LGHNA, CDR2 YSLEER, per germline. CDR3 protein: CASSGTGGDTGELFF. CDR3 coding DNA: TGCGCCAGCAGCGGAACGGGAGGCGACACCGGGGAGCTGTTTTTT.

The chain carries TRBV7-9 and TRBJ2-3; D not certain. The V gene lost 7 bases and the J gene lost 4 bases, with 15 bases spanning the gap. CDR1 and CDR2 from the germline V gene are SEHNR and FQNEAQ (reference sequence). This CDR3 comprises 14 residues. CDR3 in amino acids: CASNPQSKSDTQYF. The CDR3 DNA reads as TGTGCCAGCAACCCACAGAGCAAGTCAGATACGCAGTATTTT.

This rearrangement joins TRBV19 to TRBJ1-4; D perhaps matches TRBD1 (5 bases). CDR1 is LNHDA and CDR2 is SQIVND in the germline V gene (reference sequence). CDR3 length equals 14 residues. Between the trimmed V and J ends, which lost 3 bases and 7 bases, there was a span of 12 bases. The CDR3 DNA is TGTGCCAGTAGTATCCTACAGGCTTCTGAAAAACTGTTTTTT. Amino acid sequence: CASSILQASEKLFF. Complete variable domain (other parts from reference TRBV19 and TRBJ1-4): DGGITQSPKYLFRKEGQNVTLSCEQNLNHDAMYWYRQDPGQGLRLIYYSQIVNDFQKGDIAEGYSVSREKKESFPLTVTSAQKNPTAFYLCASSILQASEKLFFGSGTQLSVL.

CDR3 protein: CASSPARGVSYNEQFF. CDR3 coding DNA: TGCGCCAGCAGCCCCGCTCGCGGAGTCTCCTACAATGAGCAGTTCTTC. The V and J genes are TRBV4-3 and TRBJ2-1; no firm D call. Germline CDR1 reads LGHNA; CDR2 reads YSLEER. Trimming took off 4 bases at V and 0 bases at J, with 13 bases between the two ends. CDR3 length equals 16 residues.

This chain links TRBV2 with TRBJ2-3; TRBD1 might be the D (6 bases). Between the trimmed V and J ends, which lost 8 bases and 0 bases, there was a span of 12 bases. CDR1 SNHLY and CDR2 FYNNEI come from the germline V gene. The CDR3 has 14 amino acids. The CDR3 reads CASSRTVSTDTQYF. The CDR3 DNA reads TGTGCCAGCTCCCGGACAGTTAGCACAGATACGCAGTATTTT.

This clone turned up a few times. CDR3 loop: CASSSGQGAYGYTF. In DNA, the CDR3 is TGTGCCAGCAGCTCGGGACAGGGGGCCTATGGCTACACCTTC. This chain joins TRBV11-2 and TRBJ1-2; 12 nucleotides match TRBD1. V shed 4 bases, J shed 4 bases, and the junction held 1 base outside the gene matches. Per the germline V gene, CDR1 is SGHAT and CDR2 is FQNNGV. The CDR3 has 14 residues.

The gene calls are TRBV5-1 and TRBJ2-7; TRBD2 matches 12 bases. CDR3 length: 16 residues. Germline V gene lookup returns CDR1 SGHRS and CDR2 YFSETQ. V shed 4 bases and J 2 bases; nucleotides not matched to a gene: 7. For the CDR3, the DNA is TGCGCCAGCAGCCCTAGCGGGAGGGCCTCCCCCTACGAGCAGTACTTC. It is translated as CASSPSGRASPYEQYF. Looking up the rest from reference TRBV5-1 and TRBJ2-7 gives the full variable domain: KAGVTQTPRYLIKTRGQQVTLSCSPISGHRSVSWYQQTPGQGLQFLFEYFSETQRNKGNFPGRFSGRQFSNSRSEMNVSTLELGDSALYLCASSPSGRASPYEQYFGPGTRLTVT.

DNA for the CDR3: TGCGCCAGCAGCTTGGACAGAGGAGGTTATACGCAGTATTTT. Translated, it gives CASSLDRGGYTQYF. The rearrangement joins TRBV5-1 to TRBJ2-3; D perhaps matches TRBD2 (5 bases). V lost 0 bases and J lost 7, with 12 bases in between. The germline gives CDR1 SGHRS, CDR2 YFSETQ. The CDR3 extends over 14 amino acids.

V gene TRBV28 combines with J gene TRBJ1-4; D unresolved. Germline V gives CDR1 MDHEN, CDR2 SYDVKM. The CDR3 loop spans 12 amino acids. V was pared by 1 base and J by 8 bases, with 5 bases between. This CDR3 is CASSLSGEKLFF. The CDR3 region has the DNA TGTGCCAGCAGTTTATCCGGGGAAAAACTGTTTTTT.

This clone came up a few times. As DNA, the CDR3 is TGTGCCAGCAGTGGGGACACCCAGAGTGAAAAACTGTTTTTT. It yields the protein CASSGDTQSEKLFF. The chain couples TRBV2 to TRBJ1-4; TRBD1 might be the D (6 bases). With 4 bases removed from V and 7 bases from J, the gap between germline ends came to 13 bases. Germline CDR1 reads SNHLY; CDR2 reads FYNNEI. The CDR3 is made up of 14 amino acids.

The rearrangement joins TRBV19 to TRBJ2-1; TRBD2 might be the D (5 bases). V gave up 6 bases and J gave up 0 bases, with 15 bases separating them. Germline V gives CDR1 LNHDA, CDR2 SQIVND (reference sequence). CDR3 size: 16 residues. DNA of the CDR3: TGTGCCAGTAGCCAACTAGGTGTCGGCTCCTACAATGAGCAGTTCTTC. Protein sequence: CASSQLGVGSYNEQFF.

The CDR3 region has the DNA TGTGCCAGCAGTTACTCTCGGGGTGGGCAGCCCCAGCATTTT. This encodes CASSYSRGGQPQHF. V and J are TRBV6-5 and TRBJ1-5; the D is unclear. In germline, CDR1 is MNHEY, CDR2 SVGAGI. The CDR3 spans 14 residues. Trimming stripped 0 bases from V and 7 bases from J, with 10 bases between.

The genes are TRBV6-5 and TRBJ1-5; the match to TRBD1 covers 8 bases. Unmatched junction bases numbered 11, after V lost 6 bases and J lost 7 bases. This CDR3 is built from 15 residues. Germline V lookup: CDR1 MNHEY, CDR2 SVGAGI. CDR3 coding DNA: TGTGCCAGCAGGCCTCTTCAGGGGGCCGGCCAGCCCCAGCATTTT. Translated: CASRPLQGAGQPQHF.

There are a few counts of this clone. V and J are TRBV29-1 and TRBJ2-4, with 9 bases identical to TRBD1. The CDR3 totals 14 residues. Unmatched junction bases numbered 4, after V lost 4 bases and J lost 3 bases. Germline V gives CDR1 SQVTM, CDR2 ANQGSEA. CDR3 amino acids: CSVAGTGFKNIQYF. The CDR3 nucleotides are TGCAGCGTTGCCGGGACAGGGTTCAAAAACATTCAGTACTTC.

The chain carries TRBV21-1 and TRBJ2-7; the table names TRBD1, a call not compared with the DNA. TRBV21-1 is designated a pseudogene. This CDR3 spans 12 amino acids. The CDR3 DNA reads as TGTGCCAGCGGGCAGGGGGCCTACGAGCAGTACTTC. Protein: CASGQGAYEQYF.

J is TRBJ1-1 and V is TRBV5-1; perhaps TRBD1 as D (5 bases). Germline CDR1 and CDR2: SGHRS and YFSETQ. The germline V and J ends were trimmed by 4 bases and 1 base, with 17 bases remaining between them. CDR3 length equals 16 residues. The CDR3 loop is CASSPVGGKTNTEAFF. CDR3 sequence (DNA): TGCGCCAGCAGCCCGGTCGGGGGGAAGACGAACACTGAAGCTTTCTTT.

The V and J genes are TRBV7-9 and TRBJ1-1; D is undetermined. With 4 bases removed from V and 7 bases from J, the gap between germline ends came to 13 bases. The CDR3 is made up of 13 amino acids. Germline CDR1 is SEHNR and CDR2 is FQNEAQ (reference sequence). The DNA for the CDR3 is TGTGCCAGCAGCTCCGGGAGACTTAATGAAGCTTTCTTT. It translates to CASSSGRLNEAFF.

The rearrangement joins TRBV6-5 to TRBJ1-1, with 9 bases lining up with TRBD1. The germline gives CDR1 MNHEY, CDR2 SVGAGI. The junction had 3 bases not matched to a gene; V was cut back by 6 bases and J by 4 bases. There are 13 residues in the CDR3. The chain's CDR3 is CASRPTGGTEAFF. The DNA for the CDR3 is TGTGCCAGCAGGCCGACAGGGGGCACTGAAGCTTTCTTT.

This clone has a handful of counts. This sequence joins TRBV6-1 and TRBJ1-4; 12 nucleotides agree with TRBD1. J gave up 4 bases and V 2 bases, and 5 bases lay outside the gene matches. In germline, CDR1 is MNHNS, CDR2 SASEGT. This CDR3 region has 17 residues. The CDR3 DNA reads TGTGCCAGCAGTGAACCGGGACAGGGGGCCTTTAATGAAAAACTGTTTTTT. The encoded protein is CASSEPGQGAFNEKLFF.

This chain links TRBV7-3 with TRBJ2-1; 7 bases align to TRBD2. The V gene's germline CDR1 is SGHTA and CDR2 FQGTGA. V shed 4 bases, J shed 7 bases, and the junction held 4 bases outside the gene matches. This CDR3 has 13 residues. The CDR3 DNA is TGTGCCAGCAGCTCGGTGGGGGGGAATGAGCAGTTCTTC. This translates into CASSSVGGNEQFF.

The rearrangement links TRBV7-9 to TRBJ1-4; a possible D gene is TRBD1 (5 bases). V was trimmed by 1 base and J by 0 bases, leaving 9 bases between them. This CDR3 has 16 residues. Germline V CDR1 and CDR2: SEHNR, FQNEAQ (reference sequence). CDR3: CASSLDRTSTNEKLFF. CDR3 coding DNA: TGTGCCAGCAGCTTAGACAGGACCTCAACTAATGAAAAACTGTTTTTT.

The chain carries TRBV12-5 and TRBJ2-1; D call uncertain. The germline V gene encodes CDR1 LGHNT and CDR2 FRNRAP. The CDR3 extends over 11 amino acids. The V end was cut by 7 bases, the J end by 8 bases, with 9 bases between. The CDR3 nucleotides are TGTGCTAGTGCCTCCGTCGATGAGCAGTTCTTC. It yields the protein CASASVDEQFF.

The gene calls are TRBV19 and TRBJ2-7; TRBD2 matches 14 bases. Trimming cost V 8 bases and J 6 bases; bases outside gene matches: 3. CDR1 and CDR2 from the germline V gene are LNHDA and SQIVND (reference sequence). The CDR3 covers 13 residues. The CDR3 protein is CASGGTSGSEQYF. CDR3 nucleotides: TGTGCCAGTGGGGGGACTAGCGGGAGCGAGCAGTACTTC.

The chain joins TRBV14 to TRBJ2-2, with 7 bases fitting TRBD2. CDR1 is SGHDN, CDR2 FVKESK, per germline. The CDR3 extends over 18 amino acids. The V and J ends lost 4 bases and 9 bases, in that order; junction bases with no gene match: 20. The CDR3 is CASSPMDGGNLASRELFF. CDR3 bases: TGTGCCAGCAGCCCAATGGACGGGGGGAATCTAGCGAGCAGGGAGCTGTTTTTT.

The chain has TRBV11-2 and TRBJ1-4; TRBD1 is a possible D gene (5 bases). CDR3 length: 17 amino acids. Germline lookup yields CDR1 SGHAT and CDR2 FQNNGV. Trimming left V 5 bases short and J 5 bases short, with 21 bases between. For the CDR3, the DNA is TGTGCCAGCAGCGCCCAGGGCATTTGGCAGCCAAATGAAAAACTGTTTTTT. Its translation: CASSAQGIWQPNEKLFF.

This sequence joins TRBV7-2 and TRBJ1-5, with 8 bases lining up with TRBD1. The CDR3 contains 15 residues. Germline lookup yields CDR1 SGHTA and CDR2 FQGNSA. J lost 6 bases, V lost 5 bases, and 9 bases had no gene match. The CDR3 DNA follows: TGTGCCAGCAGCACCTCGTTCGGGACAGGTCAGCCCCAGCATTTT. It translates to CASSTSFGTGQPQHF.

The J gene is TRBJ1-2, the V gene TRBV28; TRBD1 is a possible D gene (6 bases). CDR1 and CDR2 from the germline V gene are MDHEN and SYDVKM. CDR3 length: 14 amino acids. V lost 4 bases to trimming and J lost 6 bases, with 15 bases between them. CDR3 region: CASSSYRVRDGYTF. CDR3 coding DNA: TGTGCCAGCAGTTCCTACAGGGTGCGGGATGGCTACACCTTC.

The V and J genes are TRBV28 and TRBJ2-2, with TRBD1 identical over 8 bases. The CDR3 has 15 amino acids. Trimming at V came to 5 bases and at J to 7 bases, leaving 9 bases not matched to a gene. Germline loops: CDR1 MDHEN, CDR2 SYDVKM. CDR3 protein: CASSQGARWYGELFF. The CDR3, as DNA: TGTGCCAGCAGTCAGGGGGCGCGGTGGTACGGGGAGCTGTTTTTT.

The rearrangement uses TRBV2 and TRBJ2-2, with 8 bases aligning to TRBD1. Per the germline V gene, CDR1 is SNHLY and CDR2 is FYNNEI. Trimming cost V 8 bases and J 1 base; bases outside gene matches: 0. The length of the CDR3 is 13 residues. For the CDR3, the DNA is TGTGCCAGCGGGACAGGGAACACCGGGGAGCTGTTTTTT. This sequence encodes CASGTGNTGELFF.